What follows are 6 T cell receptor beta chains derived from one specimen sequenced in a study of vaccination and CD4 T cells after COVID-19. Scientists ran DNA taken from cultured CD4+ T cells through the Oncomine TCR Beta short-read assay for sequencing. TCRdb reprocessed the PCR reads with MiXCR, giving one entry per CDR3 protein. The sample lists over 20,000 distinct CDR3 sequences, around 50% occurring once. Treatment of the sample: approximately nine-day PBMC culture with coronavirus spike peptide pools or control peptides (ViraFEST assay). No antigen has been assigned to these receptors. The sequencing input was CD4+ T cells from blood, cultured in vitro. These receptors all stem from a human donor who had recovered from COVID-19.

The chain joins TRBV20-1 to TRBJ2-1, with 9 bases fitting TRBD2. Germline CDR1 DFQATT, CDR2 SNEGSKA (reference sequence). Trimming removed 0 bases from V and 3 bases from J; junction bases left unmatched: 3. The CDR3 contains 15 residues. The CDR3 region is CSARDLAGVYNEQFF. The CDR3 coding sequence is TGCAGTGCTAGAGATTTAGCGGGAGTCTACAATGAGCAGTTCTTC.

This clonotype was observed a handful of times. This chain connects TRBV12-3 or TRBV12-4 to TRBJ1-1; TRBD1 matches at 7 bases. The V gene end was trimmed by 0 bases and the J gene end by 5 bases; junction bases not matched to a gene: 9. The CDR3 extends over 16 amino acids. DNA for the CDR3: TGTGCCAGCAGTTTAGCCTTGATGACAGGGAGAACTGAAGCTTTCTTT. Protein: CASSLALMTGRTEAFF.

The genes are TRBV10-1 and TRBJ2-2; 10 nucleotides line up with TRBD1. Trimming took 10 bases from V and 1 from J; bases not matched to a gene: 3. The CDR3 runs 14 residues. CDR1 and CDR2 (germline): WNHNN, SYGVQD (reference sequence). The CDR3 bases are TGCGCCACTGGACAGGGGGGGAACACCGGGGAGCTGTTTTTT. Encoded protein: CATGQGGNTGELFF.

This clonotype was seen a handful of times. The V gene is TRBV2, the J gene TRBJ1-2; D gene unclear. CDR1 and CDR2 (germline): SNHLY, FYNNEI. Trimming left V 2 bases short and J 4 bases short, with 11 bases between. The CDR3 has 14 amino acids. The CDR3, as DNA: TGTGCCAGCAGTGAACCAACTCCCGCCTATGGCTACACCTTC. Translated, it gives CASSEPTPAYGYTF.

This clonotype was counted between two and nine times. The V gene is TRBV23-1, the J gene TRBJ2-3; no firm D call. TRBV23-1 is sorted into the ORF group, with uncertain function. This CDR3 has 12 amino acids. Trimming shortened V by 7 bases and J by 4 bases, and 9 bases separated the two germline ends. DNA of the CDR3: TGCGCCAGCACCAGTGTGGCAGATACGCAGTATTTT. This gives the protein CASTSVADTQYF.

The table lists this clonotype with a few counts. In DNA form, the CDR3 reads TGTGCCCTTGGACGTCCGAACACCGGGGAGCTGTTTTTT. Its translation is CALGRPNTGELFF. J is TRBJ2-2 and V is TRBV6-1; unclear D gene. CDR3 length equals 13 residues. Trimming stripped 11 bases from V and 0 bases from J, with 10 bases between. The germline V gene has CDR1 MNHNS and CDR2 SASEGT.